This T cell receptor (beta chain) was recovered during a study of CD8 T cells in ankylosing spondylitis. Findings of the study overall: Fewer than ten highly homologous variants made up a TCR beta motif that seemed to typify ankylosing spondylitis blood. Matched synovial fluid from ankylosing spondylitis patients was reported to be enriched for disease-linked clones. Some of these motif variants have turned up before, in reports on reactive arthritis synovial fluid and blood. With a CD8+ phenotype, disease-linked clones were relatively rare in peripheral blood.

TCRdb passed the 5' RACE reads through MiXCR, listing each CDR3 protein once. The table records under 250,000 distinct CDR3 sequences, under 8.5% of them present only once. The CDR3 consists of 14 residues. The ends were cut back, 10 bases at V and 1 base at J, with 17 bases in the middle. Germline CDR1 reads MNHNS; CDR2 reads SASEGT. This clonotype was detected many times. Its target is unknown. Material for sequencing was blood, either unsorted or a sorted T cell fraction (not recorded which). The V and J genes are TRBV6-1 and TRBJ2-7; no firm D call. This sequence originates from a female donor with ankylosing spondylitis or in good health (not recorded which). The CDR3 sequence is CATRSAVFSYEQYF. CDR3 sequence (DNA): TGTGCCACCCGATCGGCTGTATTTTCCTACGAGCAGTACTTC.